This is a list of T cell receptor beta chains from one sample in a study of CD4 T cells in relation to SARS-CoV-2 and coronaviruses. TCRdb's table, derived via immunoSEQ multiplex PCR, lists solely in-frame clones and lacks some. The sample lists around 32,000 clones, approximately 76% occurring once. The antigens for these receptors are not known. The sequencing sample was made of CD4+ T cells from PBMCs, cultured in vitro. These TCRs come from a human donor in good health. Each CDR3 is given with its conserved first and last residue. The D gene is left open where the match is weak. Only part of the rows carry a size: once, few, many, or a class if the clone is expanded.

TRBJ2-7 NA TRBV6-2/TRBV6-3 NA TGTGCCAGCAGTCACTCCCGGACGGTCTCCTACGAGCAGTACTTC CASSHSRTVSYEQYF
TRBJ2-3 NA TRBV9 TRBD2 TGTGCCAGCAGCGTAGGAAGACTAGCGGGGGGGCGAGAAGATACGCAGTATTTT CASSVGRLAGGREDTQYF
TRBJ2-5 once TRBV5-1 NA TGCGCCAGCAGCTTGGTGGGGGCGCGGGAGACCCAGTACTTC CASSLVGARETQYF
TRBJ1-1 NA TRBV7-8 NA TGTGCCAGCAGCCGTACTGTGAACACTGAAGCTTTCTTT CASSRTVNTEAFF
TRBJ2-7 NA TRBV6-2/TRBV6-3 TRBD1 TGTGCCAGCAGTCATGGACAGGGGGCTTCCTACGAGCAGTACTTC CASSHGQGASYEQYF
TRBJ1-2 NA TRBV3-1/TRBV3-2 NA TGTGCCAGCAGCCAAGAATCCCGAGGTAACTATGGCTACACCTTC CASSQESRGNYGYTF
TRBJ2-5 NA TRBV7-2 NA TGTGCCAGCAGCTTAGGATTGATGCGGGGAGCACAAGAGACCCAGTACTTC CASSLGLMRGAQETQYF
TRBJ2-5 NA TRBV29-1 NA TGCAGCACGAAAGGCCAACTCGGTTGGGAGACCCAGTACTTC CSTKGQLGWETQYF
TRBJ1-4 NA TRBV19 NA TGTGCCAGTAGTATTAACAGGGCTAATGAAAAACTGTTTTTT CASSINRANEKLFF
TRBJ1-1 NA TRBV11-2 NA TGTGCCAGCAGCTTAGTTGGGTATCCGAACACTGAAGCTTTCTTT CASSLVGYPNTEAFF
TRBJ2-2 NA TRBV19 NA TGTGCCAGTAGTATAGAGAGGGCCAGGAACACCGGGGAGCTGTTTTTT CASSIERARNTGELFF
TRBJ2-1 few TRBV18 TRBD2 TGTGCCAGCTCACCGGGAGGGAGCGCATCCTACAATGAGCAGTTCTTC CASSPGGSASYNEQFF
TRBJ1-1 few TRBV25-1 NA TGTGCCAGCAGTTTAGACACACCGAACACTGAAGCTTTCTTT CASSLDTPNTEAFF
TRBJ1-6 NA TRBV4-3 NA TGCGCCAGCAGCCAAGATCCTGGGGGAATTAATTCACCCCTCCACTTT CASSQDPGGINSPLHF
TRBJ2-1 few TRBV4-3 TRBD1 TGCGCCAGCAGCCAAACCGGGACAGGGGTGCGTGAGCAGTTCTTC CASSQTGTGVREQFF
TRBJ1-2 NA TRBV5-1 NA TGCGCCAGCAGCTTGGGGCTAGGTCCATACACCTATGGCTACACCTTC CASSLGLGPYTYGYTF
TRBJ2-3 once TRBV6-2/TRBV6-3 NA TGTGCCAGCAGTCCACGCGCGGTGGGGCGTGGGGCAGATACGCAGTATTTT CASSPRAVGRGADTQYF
TRBJ1-4 NA TRBV19 NA TGTGCCAGTAGTATAGCATCAGGGGTTAAGGAAAAACTGTTTTTT CASSIASGVKEKLFF
TRBJ2-2 few TRBV14 NA TGTGCCAGCAGTCTCGCGGTGAACACCGGGGAGCTGTTTTTT CASSLAVNTGELFF
TRBJ2-1 NA TRBV20-1 NA TGCAGTGCTAGTCGGACGAACTCCTACAATGAGCAGTTCTTC CSASRTNSYNEQFF
TRBJ2-5 NA TRBV7-8 NA TGTGCCAGCAGCTTAACCATCGGGGTGAGGGAGACCCAGTACTTC CASSLTIGVRETQYF
TRBJ1-2 once TRBV6-1 NA TGTGCCAGCAGTGAACGAGGTAACTATGGCTACACCTTC CASSERGNYGYTF
TRBJ2-5 NA TRBV7-9 NA TGTGCCAGCAGCTTAGCGGGATCGGGAGAGACCCAGTACTTC CASSLAGSGETQYF
TRBJ1-3 NA TRBV2 NA TGTGCCAGCAGTGAAGACGGGAACATCGGAAACACCATATATTTT CASSEDGNIGNTIYF
TRBJ2-3 NA TRBV7-2 TRBD1 TGTGCCAGCAGCCGCACCGGGACAGGGTCAGATACGCAGTATTTT CASSRTGTGSDTQYF
TRBJ2-2 NA TRBV5-6 TRBD2 TGTGCCAGCAGACTAGCGGGGGGGATGAGCACCGGGGAGCTGTTTTTT CASRLAGGMSTGELFF
TRBJ2-1 NA TRBV10-3 NA TGTGCCATCAGTGAGGGGGGTTACAATGAGCAGTTCTTC CAISEGGYNEQFF
TRBJ2-5 NA TRBV21-1 NA TGTGCCATGAAACTAGCGACACAAGAGACCCAGTACTTC CAMKLATQETQYF
TRBJ2-2 NA TRBV10-3 TRBD1 TGTGCCATCAGTGGCCCACAGGGGGCGAACACCGGGGAGCTGTTTTTT CAISGPQGANTGELFF
TRBJ2-7 few TRBV11-2 NA TGTGCCAGCAGATCACAGGGATACGGAAGGTACGAGCAGTACTTC CASRSQGYGRYEQYF
TRBJ2-7 NA TRBV7-9 TRBD2 TGTGCCAGCAGCCTAAGCCGCGGCGCGGGAGGTTACGAGCAGTACTTC CASSLSRGAGGYEQYF
TRBJ1-5 once TRBV18 NA TGTGCCAGCTCACCACAGGGGGATCAGCCCCAGCATTTT CASSPQGDQPQHF
TRBJ1-1 NA TRBV10-3 TRBD1 TGTGCCATCAGTGAGCCCGACAGGGTGAACACTGAAGCTTTCTTT CAISEPDRVNTEAFF
TRBJ2-7 NA TRBV7-2 TRBD1 TGTGCCAGCAGCTTAGCCCCAGGAGGACAGGGGAGGGAGCAGTACTTC CASSLAPGGQGREQYF
TRBJ2-7 NA TRBV7-9 TRBD1 TGTGCCAGCAGCTTAGTAGGGGGCTTAAGCTCCTACGAGCAGTACTTC CASSLVGGLSSYEQYF
TRBJ2-7 few TRBV5-1 TRBD2 TGCGCCAGCAGCTTCGGACTAGCGGGAGCCGAGCAGTACTTC CASSFGLAGAEQYF
TRBJ2-5 NA TRBV19 NA TGTGCCAGTAGTATAGGTGGACCGCAAGAGACCCAGTACTTC CASSIGGPQETQYF
TRBJ1-1 NA TRBV7-9 NA TGTGCCAGCAGCTTAGGGGGTACCTCGAACACTGAAGCTTTCTTT CASSLGGTSNTEAFF
TRBJ2-2 NA TRBV5-1 TRBD2 TGCGCCAGCAGCTTGGCTGAGCGGGGGTCCGGGGAGCTGTTTTTT CASSLAERGSGELFF
TRBJ1-2 few TRBV9 NA TGTGCCAGCAGCGTAGGGGCGGGGGTTTCTAACTATGGCTACACCTTC CASSVGAGVSNYGYTF
TRBJ2-6 few TRBV29-1 NA TGCAGCGTCCCTGTCCGCTCTGGGGCCAACGTCCTGACTTTC CSVPVRSGANVLTF
TRBJ1-5 few TRBV6-5 NA TGTGCCAGCAGGGATCCTACAGGGCAGCCCCAGCATTTT CASRDPTGQPQHF
TRBJ1-4 few TRBV7-2 NA TGTGCCAGCAGCCCTCGGACGGGAACACTGTTTTTT CASSPRTGTLFF
TRBJ1-4 NA TRBV7-2 TRBD1 TGTGCCAGCAGCTTCCAGGGGGCGAGGGAAAAACTGTTTTTT CASSFQGAREKLFF
TRBJ1-3 few TRBV19 NA TGTGCCAGCTCGTGGAGGGAGGGTGGAAACACCATATATTTT CASSWREGGNTIYF
TRBJ2-7 NA TRBV4-3 NA TGCGCCAGCAGCCGGAACAGGGCTATCGAGCAGTACTTC CASSRNRAIEQYF
TRBJ2-7 once TRBV4-2 NA TGTGCCAGCAGCCAAGGGGGGCAGGGGTACGAGCAGTACTTC CASSQGGQGYEQYF
TRBJ2-3 few TRBV24-1 TRBD2 TGTGCCACCAGTGAAGGGACTACCGATACGCAGTATTTT CATSEGTTDTQYF
TRBJ2-3 NA TRBV7-2 TRBD2 TGTGCCAGCAGCTTAGTAGCGGGGGGTAGCACAGATACGCAGTATTTT CASSLVAGGSTDTQYF